This TCR beta chain was sequenced for a study of cytomegalovirus exposure and HLA in healthy donors. Study-level findings and limits: Later analysis found that TCR beta chains associated with HLA were more clonally expanded than other, equally common chains. Donors belonging to an Asian-associated ancestry cluster reportedly showed fewer N-insertions in productive TCRs than the 666-donor mean, according to what a later analysis found.

Each of the donors was a healthy bone marrow donor. Use of 60 Vbeta and 13 Jbeta primers characterized the PCR. Data came from immunoSEQ multiplex PCR; TCRdb stores just in-frame clones and leaves some out. The sample shows 74,000 or so clones, and around 1.6% sits with its ten largest clones. The CDR3 sequence is 15 residues long. Germline assignment: CDR1 LNHDA and CDR2 SQIVND (reference sequence). V lost 6 bases, J lost 5 bases, and 19 bases lay in between. Turning to this clone: Its antigen is undetermined.

This rearrangement joins TRBV19 to TRBJ1-1; a weak D match, TRBD1 (6 bases). The sequenced sample consisted of PBMCs. The clonotype was recovered from a woman aged 55-75 years in good health and CMV-seronegative. CDR3 protein: CASRPTGSGYTEAFF. The CDR3 bases are TGTGCCAGTAGGCCTACAGGGTCCGGTTATACTGAAGCTTTCTTT.